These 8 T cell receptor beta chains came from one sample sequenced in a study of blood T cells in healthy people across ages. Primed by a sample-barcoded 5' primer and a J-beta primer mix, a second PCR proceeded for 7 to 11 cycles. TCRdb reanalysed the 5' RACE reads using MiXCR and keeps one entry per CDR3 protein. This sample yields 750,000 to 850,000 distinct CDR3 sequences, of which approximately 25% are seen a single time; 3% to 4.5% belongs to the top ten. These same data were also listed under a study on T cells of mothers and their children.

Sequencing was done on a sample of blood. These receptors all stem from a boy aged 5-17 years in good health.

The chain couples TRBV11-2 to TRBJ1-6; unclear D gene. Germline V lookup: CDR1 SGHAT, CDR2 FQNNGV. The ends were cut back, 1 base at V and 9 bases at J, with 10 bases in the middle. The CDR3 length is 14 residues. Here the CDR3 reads CASSLGGFGSPLHF. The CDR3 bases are TGTGCCAGCAGCTTAGGGGGTTTTGGTTCACCCCTCCACTTT. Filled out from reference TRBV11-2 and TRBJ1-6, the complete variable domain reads EAGVAQSPRYKIIEKRQSVAFWCNPISGHATLYWYQQILGQGPKLLIQFQNNGVVDDSQLPKDRFSAERLKGVDSTLKIQPAKLEDSAVYLCASSLGGFGSPLHFGNGTRLTVT.

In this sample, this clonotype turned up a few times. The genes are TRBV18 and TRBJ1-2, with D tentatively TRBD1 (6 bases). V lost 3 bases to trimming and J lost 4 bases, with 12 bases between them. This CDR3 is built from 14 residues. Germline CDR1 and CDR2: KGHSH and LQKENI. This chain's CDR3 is CASSPSGDAYGYTF. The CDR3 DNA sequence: TGTGCCAGCTCACCCTCAGGGGATGCCTATGGCTACACCTTC.

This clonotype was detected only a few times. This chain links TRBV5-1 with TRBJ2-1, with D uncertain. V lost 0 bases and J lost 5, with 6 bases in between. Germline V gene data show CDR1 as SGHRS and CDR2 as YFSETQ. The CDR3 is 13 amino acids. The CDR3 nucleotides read TGCGCCAGCAGCTTGGACTGGAACAATGAGCAGTTCTTC. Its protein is CASSLDWNNEQFF.

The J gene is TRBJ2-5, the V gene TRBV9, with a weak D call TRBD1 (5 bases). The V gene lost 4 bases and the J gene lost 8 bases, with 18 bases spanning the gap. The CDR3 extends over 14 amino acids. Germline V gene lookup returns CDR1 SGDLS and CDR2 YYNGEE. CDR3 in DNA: TGTGCCAGCAGCCCCTACCTGACAGAATCTACCCAGTACTTC. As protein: CASSPYLTESTQYF.

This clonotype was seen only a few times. The CDR3 nucleotides are TGCGCCAGCAGCCAACGGCCCCAATCAGGGGAGTACTTC. Translation: CASSQRPQSGEYF. The V gene is TRBV4-3, the J gene TRBJ2-7, with D maybe TRBD1 (6 bases). CDR1 is LGHNA, CDR2 YSLEER, per germline. The CDR3 consists of 13 residues. The V gene lost 2 bases and the J gene lost 11 bases, with 16 bases spanning the gap.

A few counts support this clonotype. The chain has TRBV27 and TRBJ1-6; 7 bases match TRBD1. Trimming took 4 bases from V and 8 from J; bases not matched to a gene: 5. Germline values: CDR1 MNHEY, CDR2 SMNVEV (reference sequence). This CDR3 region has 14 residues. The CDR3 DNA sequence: TGTGCCAGCAGTTCGGACAGGCCATATTCACCCCTCCACTTT. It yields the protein CASSSDRPYSPLHF.

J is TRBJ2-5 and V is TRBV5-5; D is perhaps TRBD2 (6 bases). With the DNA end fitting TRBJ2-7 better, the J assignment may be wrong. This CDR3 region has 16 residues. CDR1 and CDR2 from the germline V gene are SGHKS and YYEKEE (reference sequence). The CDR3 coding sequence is TGTGCCAGCAGCCCCGGGGGAGGCAGTTTCTCCTACGAGCAGTACTTC. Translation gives CASSPGGGSFSYEQYF.

CDR3 coding DNA: TGTGCCAGCAGCTTAGGAGGGCCCGGGGATACGCAGTATTTT. As protein: CASSLGGPGDTQYF. The chain couples TRBV7-3 to TRBJ2-3; D may be TRBD2 (6 bases). CDR3 length equals 14 residues. Trimming pared 2 bases from V and 6 bases from J, leaving 12 bases between. Germline assignment: CDR1 SGHTA and CDR2 FQGTGA.